This TCR beta chain is from a study of cytomegalovirus exposure and HLA in healthy donors. In the case of this clone: Its antigen is as yet unknown.

Study-wide points: Three CMV-associated chains proved CMV antigen-specific in vitro. Rarity characterized most TCR sequences, yet some public TCRs appeared in many donors. Subsequent analysis showed first-cohort TCR clusters tending to co-occur in more than 95 validation repertoires.

The CDR3 extends over 16 amino acids. With V trimmed by 4 bases and J by 5 bases, 7 bases remained unmatched. Germline V CDR1 and CDR2: SNHLY, FYNNEI. Assay: immunoSEQ multiplex PCR; the TCRdb copy retains only in-frame clones and omits some. The sample consists of 70,000 to 80,000 clones, around 94% of them appearing once. This TCR was sampled from a woman aged 18-35 years in good health and CMV-seropositive. What was sequenced was PBMCs. The rearrangement uses TRBV2 and TRBJ2-3; 12 bases align to TRBD2. The CDR3 loop reads CASSARRLAGEDTQYF. The CDR3 nucleotides are TGTGCCAGCAGTGCCCGACGACTAGCGGGAGAAGATACGCAGTATTTT. Full variable domain (remainder filled in from reference TRBV2 and TRBJ2-3): EPEVTQTPSHQVTQMGQEVILRCVPISNHLYFYWYRQILGQKVEFLVSFYNNEISEKSEIFDDQFSVERPDGSNFTLKIRSTKLEDSAMYFCASSARRLAGEDTQYFGPGTRLTVL.